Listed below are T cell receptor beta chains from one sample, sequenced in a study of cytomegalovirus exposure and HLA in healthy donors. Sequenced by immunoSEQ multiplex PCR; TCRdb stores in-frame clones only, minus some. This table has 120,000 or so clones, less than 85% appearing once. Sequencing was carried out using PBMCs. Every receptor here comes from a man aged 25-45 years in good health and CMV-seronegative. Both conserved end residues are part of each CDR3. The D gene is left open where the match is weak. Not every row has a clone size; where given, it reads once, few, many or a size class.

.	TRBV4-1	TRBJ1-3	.	TGCGCCAGCAGCCGATACACAGGGCCCCCTGGAAACACCATATATTTT	CASSRYTGPPGNTIYF
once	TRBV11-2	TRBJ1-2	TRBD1	TGTGCCAGCAGCTTAGACTCCGGGACAGACTATGGCTACACCTTC	CASSLDSGTDYGYTF
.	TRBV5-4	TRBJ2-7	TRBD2	TGTGCCAGCAGCTCTCTCGGGAGCGGGAGTTACGAGCAGTCCTTC	CASSSLGSGSYEQSF
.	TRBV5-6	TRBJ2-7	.	TGTGCCAGCAGCTTGGGGGGGTCAGGGGCCTACGAGCAGTACTTC	CASSLGGSGAYEQYF
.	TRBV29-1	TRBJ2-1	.	TGCAGCGCCCCGGGGGGCGGAGGGGCCTACAATGAGCAGTTCTTC	CSAPGGGGAYNEQFF
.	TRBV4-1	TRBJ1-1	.	TGCGCCAGCAGCCAAGCCCTAGGCACTGAAGCTTTCTTT	CASSQALGTEAFF
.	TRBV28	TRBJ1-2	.	TGTGCCAGCAGTTCTAGTCCGCTTAACTATGGCTACACCTTC	CASSSSPLNYGYTF
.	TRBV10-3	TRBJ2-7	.	TGTGCCACCCAACCCGGCGACGGGGAAGGCTCCTACGAGCAGTACTTC	CATQPGDGEGSYEQYF
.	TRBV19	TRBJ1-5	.	TGTGCCAGCAGGAATGGGGAGTGGGGGCCTGATCAGCCCCAGCATTTT	CASRNGEWGPDQPQHF
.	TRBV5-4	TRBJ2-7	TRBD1	TGTGCCAGCAGCCTGGGGACAGGGGCCTACGAGCAGTACTTC	CASSLGTGAYEQYF
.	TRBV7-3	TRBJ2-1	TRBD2	TGTGCCAGCAGCCCGGAACTAGCGGGAGGAAATGAGCAGTTCTTC	CASSPELAGGNEQFF
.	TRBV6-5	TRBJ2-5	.	TGTGCCAGCAGTTACTCAGGGAGGGAGACCCAGTACTTC	CASSYSGRETQYF
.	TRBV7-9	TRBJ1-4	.	TGTGCCAGCAGCTTACGGACAGCCCTTAATGAAAAACTGTTTTTT	CASSLRTALNEKLFF
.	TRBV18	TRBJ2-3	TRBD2	TGTGCCAGCTCACCAGCGACTAGCGGGAAGGGCACGCAGTATTTT	CASSPATSGKGTQYF
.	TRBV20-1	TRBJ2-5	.	TGCGGAGTGTACCAAGAGACCCAGTACTTC	CGVYQETQYF
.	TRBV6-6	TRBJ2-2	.	TGTGCCAGCAACCTGGGACTGGAGACCGGGGAGCTGTTTTTT	CASNLGLETGELFF
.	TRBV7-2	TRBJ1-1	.	TGTGCCAGCAGGACAGGTGGGGGTATCAGGAACACTGAAGCTTTCTTT	CASRTGGGIRNTEAFF
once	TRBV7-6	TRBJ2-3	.	TGTGCCAGCAGCGGGGGCGGGGGTACGCAGTATTTT	CASSGGGGTQYF
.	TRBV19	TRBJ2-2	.	TGTGCCAGTAGTATCCGACCCTCTTTACTAGCCCGCGGGGAGCTGTTTTTT	CASSIRPSLLARGELFF
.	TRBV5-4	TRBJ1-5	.	TGTGCCAGCAGCTTGGTTCAGGATAGCAATCAGCCCCAGCATTTT	CASSLVQDSNQPQHF
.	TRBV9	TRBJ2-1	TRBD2	TGTGCCAGCAGCGTAGTTGGGCTGACTAGCGGGAGTCGTGAGCAGTTCTTC	CASSVVGLTSGSREQFF
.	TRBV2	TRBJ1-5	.	TGTGCCAGCAGTGAAATAGCGGGGGGCAATCAGCCCCAGCATTTT	CASSEIAGGNQPQHF
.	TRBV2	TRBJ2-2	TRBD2	TGTGCCAGCAGTCCTAGCGGGGCCAACACCGGGGAGCTGTTTTTT	CASSPSGANTGELFF
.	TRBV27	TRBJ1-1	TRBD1	TGTGCCAGCAGTTTTAGCGGACAGGGGTTTACTGAAGCTTTCTTT	CASSFSGQGFTEAFF
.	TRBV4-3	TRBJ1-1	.	TGCGCCAGCAGCCAAGGTCCGAGCACTGAAGCTTTCTTT	CASSQGPSTEAFF
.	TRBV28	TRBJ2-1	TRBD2	TGTGCCAGCAGTTTATGGGGACTAGCGGGATCGAGCTCCTACAATGAGCAGTTCTTC	CASSLWGLAGSSSYNEQFF
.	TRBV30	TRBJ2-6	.	TGTGCCTGGGGGAGCTCTGGGGCCAACGTCCTGACTTTC	CAWGSSGANVLTF
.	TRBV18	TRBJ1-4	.	TGTGCCAGCTCACCAAAAGGGCCAGGGGAGTGGGAAAATGAAAAACTGTTTTTT	CASSPKGPGEWENEKLFF
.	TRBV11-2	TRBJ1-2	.	TGTGCCAGCAGCCCGGTGAGAGAGAGGGCTACCCATTTC	CASSPVRERATHF
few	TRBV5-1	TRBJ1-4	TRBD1	TGCGCCAGCAGCTTGGGACAGGGGAATGAAAAACTGTTTTTT	CASSLGQGNEKLFF
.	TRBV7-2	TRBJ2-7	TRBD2	TGTGCCAGCAGCCCGCCTTGGGGGGGACGCTCGGAGCAGTACTTC	CASSPPWGGRSEQYF
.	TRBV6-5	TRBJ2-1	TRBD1	TGTGCCAGCAGGGGGACAGGTGCCCTTTTTGGGCAGTTCTTC	CASRGTGALFGQFF
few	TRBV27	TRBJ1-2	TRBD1	TGTGCCAGCAGTTTATTAGGGACAGGGAATTATGGCTACACCTTC	CASSLLGTGNYGYTF
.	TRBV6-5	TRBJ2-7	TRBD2	TGTGCCAGCAGTTGGGGACTAGCGGGAGAATACGAGCAGTACTTC	CASSWGLAGEYEQYF
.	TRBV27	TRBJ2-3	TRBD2	TGTGCCAGCAGTTTATTTAGTACGACTAGCGGGAGCACAGATACGCAGTATTTT	CASSLFSTTSGSTDTQYF
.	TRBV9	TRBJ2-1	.	TGTGCCAGCAGCCCCCGGACAAGCTACAATGAGCAGTTCTTC	CASSPRTSYNEQFF
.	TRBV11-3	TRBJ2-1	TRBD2	TGTGCCAGCAGCCCCGGACTAGCGGGAGTCAATGAGCAGTTCTTC	CASSPGLAGVNEQFF
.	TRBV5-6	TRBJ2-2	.	TGTGCCAGCAGTCTGCTCAGGAACACCGGGGAGCTGTTTTTT	CASSLLRNTGELFF
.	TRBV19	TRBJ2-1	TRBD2	TGTGCCAGTAGTATTAGGGACGGGAGGAGGGGTGAGCAGTTCTTC	CASSIRDGRRGEQFF
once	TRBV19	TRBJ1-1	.	TGTGCCAGTAGAAGGGGCGAGGAGAACACTGAAGCTTTCTTT	CASRRGEENTEAFF
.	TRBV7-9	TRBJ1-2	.	TGTGCCAGCAGCATACGGACAGAGAGAGATGGCTACCCCTTC	CASSIRTERDGYPF
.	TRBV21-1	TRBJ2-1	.	TGTGCCAGCAGCGAATATAGCGGGGGACGAGGAGGGCAGTTCTTC	CASSEYSGGRGGQFF
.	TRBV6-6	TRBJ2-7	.	TGTGCCAGCAGTTACTCTGGGAGCTCCTACGAGCAGTACTTC	CASSYSGSSYEQYF
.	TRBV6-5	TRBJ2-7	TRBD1	TGTGCCAGCAGTTCCGGGACAGGGCCCTACGAGCAGTACTTC	CASSSGTGPYEQYF
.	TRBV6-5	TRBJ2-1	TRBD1	TGTGCCAGCAGGAACCGGGACAGTTACAATGAGCAGTTCTTC	CASRNRDSYNEQFF
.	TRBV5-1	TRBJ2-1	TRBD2	TGCGCCAGCAGCTTCCGAGCGGGGAGCTCCTACAATGAGCAGTTCTTC	CASSFRAGSSYNEQFF
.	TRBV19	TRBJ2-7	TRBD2	TGTGCCAGTAGTCCCCGGACTAGCGGGGACTACGAGCAGTACTTC	CASSPRTSGDYEQYF
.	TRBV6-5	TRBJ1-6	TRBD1	TGTGCCAGCACTTACGACAGGGGGCTCGGGCCCCTCCACTTT	CASTYDRGLGPLHF
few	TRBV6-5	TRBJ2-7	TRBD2	TGTGCCAGCAGTATAACTAGCGCGGCCTACGAGCAGTACTTC	CASSITSAAYEQYF
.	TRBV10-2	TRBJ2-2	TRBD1	TGCGCCAGCAGAGCGTCTAGGGGGCAGAACACCGGGGAGCTGTTTTTT	CASRASRGQNTGELFF
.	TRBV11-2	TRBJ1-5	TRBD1	TGTGCCAGCAGCGAGGACAGGGCTCAGCCCCAGCATTTT	CASSEDRAQPQHF
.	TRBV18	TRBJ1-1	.	TGTGCCAGCTCACCACCAGACATGAACACTGAAGCTTTCTTT	CASSPPDMNTEAFF